These T cell receptor beta chains were read from a single sample in a study of cytomegalovirus exposure and HLA in healthy donors. Measured with immunoSEQ multiplex PCR; TCRdb has only the in-frame clones, and not every one. The table includes around 150,000 clones, 65% to 90% detected once. Material for sequencing was PBMCs. The source is a man aged 45-65 years in good health and CMV-seropositive. CDR3s include the opening cysteine and the closing phenylalanine or tryptophan. Each record gives: D gene, V gene, clone size, J gene, CDR3 DNA, CDR3 protein. D genes are given only for firm matches. Clone size appears in some rows only: once, few, many, or a class for an expanded clone.

d_gene: TRBD1; v_gene: TRBV27; abundance: .; j_gene: TRBJ1-4; CDR3nt: TGTGCCAGCAGTCATCTAGGGGGCGATGAAAAACTGTTTTTT; CDR3aa: CASSHLGGDEKLFF
d_gene: TRBD2; v_gene: TRBV5-1; abundance: once; j_gene: TRBJ2-3; CDR3nt: TGCGCCAGCAGCTCAGCGGGAGGGTTGGATACGCAGTATTTT; CDR3aa: CASSSAGGLDTQYF
d_gene: TRBD2; v_gene: TRBV2; abundance: .; j_gene: TRBJ2-3; CDR3nt: TGTGCCAGCAGTAGGACTAGCGGGGGGGCGTTGACAGATACGCAGTATTTT; CDR3aa: CASSRTSGGALTDTQYF
d_gene: TRBD2; v_gene: TRBV5-4; abundance: few; j_gene: TRBJ2-3; CDR3nt: TGTGCCAGCAGCCAAGAGTCCTCTAGCGGGGGGGCAGATACGCAGTATTTT; CDR3aa: CASSQESSSGGADTQYF
d_gene: TRBD1; v_gene: TRBV5-1; abundance: .; j_gene: TRBJ2-3; CDR3nt: TGCGCCAGCAGCTTGGACAGGGGAAGAGATACGCAGTATTTT; CDR3aa: CASSLDRGRDTQYF
d_gene: .; v_gene: TRBV5-4; abundance: .; j_gene: TRBJ2-2; CDR3nt: TGTGCCAGCAGCATCTGGGGGGGCCTAGTCGGGGAGCTGTTTTTT; CDR3aa: CASSIWGGLVGELFF
d_gene: TRBD2; v_gene: TRBV7-3; abundance: .; j_gene: TRBJ2-5; CDR3nt: TGTGCCAGCAGCTTAGGGACTAGCGGACAAGAGACCCAGTACTTC; CDR3aa: CASSLGTSGQETQYF
d_gene: TRBD2; v_gene: TRBV27; abundance: .; j_gene: TRBJ2-1; CDR3nt: TGTGCCAGCAGTCGGGGACTAGCGGGAGGGTCCTACAATGAGCAGTTCTTC; CDR3aa: CASSRGLAGGSYNEQFF
d_gene: .; v_gene: TRBV18; abundance: .; j_gene: TRBJ2-6; CDR3nt: TGTGCCAGCTCACCGGCGGGTCGGACTGGGGCCAACGTCCTGACTTTC; CDR3aa: CASSPAGRTGANVLTF
d_gene: TRBD2; v_gene: TRBV7-3; abundance: .; j_gene: TRBJ2-1; CDR3nt: TGTGCCAGCAGTCCGGGACTAGCGGGAGGGCCGCCCTACAATGAGCAGTTCTTC; CDR3aa: CASSPGLAGGPPYNEQFF
d_gene: .; v_gene: TRBV9; abundance: .; j_gene: TRBJ1-5; CDR3nt: TGTGCCAGCAGCTCTGGGACACCTAATAGCAATCAGCCCCAGCATTTT; CDR3aa: CASSSGTPNSNQPQHF
d_gene: TRBD1; v_gene: TRBV18; abundance: .; j_gene: TRBJ1-1; CDR3nt: TGTGCCAGCTCACCACGCTTTGGGACAGGGGGGAACACTGAAGCTTTCTTT; CDR3aa: CASSPRFGTGGNTEAFF
d_gene: TRBD1; v_gene: TRBV29-1; abundance: once; j_gene: TRBJ1-2; CDR3nt: TGCAGCGCAGTGGAGGGGGACAGCTATGGCTACACCTTC; CDR3aa: CSAVEGDSYGYTF
d_gene: .; v_gene: TRBV7-3; abundance: .; j_gene: TRBJ2-3; CDR3nt: TGTGCCAGCAGCGCTTATAGCGACACAGATACGCAGTATTTT; CDR3aa: CASSAYSDTDTQYF
d_gene: .; v_gene: TRBV29-1; abundance: .; j_gene: TRBJ2-1; CDR3nt: TGCAGCGTTGAAGGACAGGTATCAACGGATGAGCAGTTCTTC; CDR3aa: CSVEGQVSTDEQFF
d_gene: TRBD2; v_gene: TRBV2; abundance: .; j_gene: TRBJ2-2; CDR3nt: TGTGCCAGCACCCCTAGGGGGACTAGCGCCGCGAACACCGGGGAGCTGTTTTTT; CDR3aa: CASTPRGTSAANTGELFF
d_gene: .; v_gene: TRBV19; abundance: .; j_gene: TRBJ2-1; CDR3nt: TGTGCCAGTAGTCTGGGCTCTGCAAATGAGCAGTTCTTC; CDR3aa: CASSLGSANEQFF
d_gene: .; v_gene: TRBV27; abundance: .; j_gene: TRBJ1-6; CDR3nt: TGTGCCAGCAGTCGACCGACAGGCTACGGTTCACCCCTCCACTTT; CDR3aa: CASSRPTGYGSPLHF
d_gene: TRBD2; v_gene: TRBV4-1; abundance: few; j_gene: TRBJ2-3; CDR3nt: TGCGCCAGCAGCCAAGGGGGTCTGGTAGCGGGGGGACCCACAGATACGCAGTATTTT; CDR3aa: CASSQGGLVAGGPTDTQYF
d_gene: .; v_gene: TRBV15; abundance: .; j_gene: TRBJ1-5; CDR3nt: TGTGCCACAACCTCGAAGGAGGGCAGCAATCAGCCCCAGCATTTT; CDR3aa: CATTSKEGSNQPQHF
d_gene: .; v_gene: TRBV7-6; abundance: .; j_gene: TRBJ1-1; CDR3nt: TGTGCCAGCAGCTTACCCCCAGGGGCAGGGGTGAACACTGAAGCTTTCTTT; CDR3aa: CASSLPPGAGVNTEAFF
d_gene: TRBD1; v_gene: TRBV5-4; abundance: .; j_gene: TRBJ1-2; CDR3nt: TGTGCCAGCAGCTACAGGGGGCCCCTCTATGGCTACACCTTC; CDR3aa: CASSYRGPLYGYTF
d_gene: .; v_gene: TRBV30; abundance: .; j_gene: TRBJ1-1; CDR3nt: TGTGCCTGGGGCAGGGTGAGCACTGAAGCTTTCTTT; CDR3aa: CAWGRVSTEAFF
d_gene: TRBD1; v_gene: TRBV19; abundance: .; j_gene: TRBJ1-4; CDR3nt: TGTGCCAGTAGCCCCGGGACAGCCTTTAATGAAAAACTGTTTTTT; CDR3aa: CASSPGTAFNEKLFF
d_gene: .; v_gene: TRBV11-3; abundance: .; j_gene: TRBJ1-2; CDR3nt: TGTGCCAGCAGCCCCTACTCGGGGGGGAACTATGGCTACACCTTC; CDR3aa: CASSPYSGGNYGYTF
d_gene: .; v_gene: TRBV5-8; abundance: .; j_gene: TRBJ2-2; CDR3nt: TGTGCCAGCAGCTTCCCCGTGGGAGCGGCCCTCTACACCGGGGAGCTGTTTTTT; CDR3aa: CASSFPVGAALYTGELFF
d_gene: TRBD1; v_gene: TRBV27; abundance: .; j_gene: TRBJ1-1; CDR3nt: TGTGCCAGCAGTTTATCTTCAGGGGGCCCTGAAGCTTTCTTT; CDR3aa: CASSLSSGGPEAFF
d_gene: .; v_gene: TRBV19; abundance: .; j_gene: TRBJ2-2; CDR3nt: TGTGCCAGTAGTATTTATGACAGAGTCACCGGGGAGCTGTTTTTT; CDR3aa: CASSIYDRVTGELFF
d_gene: .; v_gene: TRBV27; abundance: .; j_gene: TRBJ2-5; CDR3nt: TGTGCCAGCAGTTTCGGCGGGGAAGAGACCCAGTACTTC; CDR3aa: CASSFGGEETQYF
d_gene: .; v_gene: TRBV6-4; abundance: .; j_gene: TRBJ2-4; CDR3nt: TGTGCCAGCCCCCCCGAGGTTGGCATTCAGTACTTC; CDR3aa: CASPPEVGIQYF
d_gene: TRBD2; v_gene: TRBV7-2; abundance: .; j_gene: TRBJ2-7; CDR3nt: TGTGCCAGCAGCGTTACTAGCGGGGGAACCTACGAGCAGTACTTC; CDR3aa: CASSVTSGGTYEQYF
d_gene: .; v_gene: TRBV6-5; abundance: .; j_gene: TRBJ1-4; CDR3nt: TGTGCCAGCAGTTACTCCTTGTCTGAAAAACTGTTTTTT; CDR3aa: CASSYSLSEKLFF
d_gene: .; v_gene: TRBV6-1; abundance: once; j_gene: TRBJ2-7; CDR3nt: TGTGCCAGCAGGGCCCAGTACTCCTACGAGCAGTACTTC; CDR3aa: CASRAQYSYEQYF
d_gene: TRBD1; v_gene: TRBV19; abundance: few; j_gene: TRBJ2-7; CDR3nt: TGTGCCAGTAGTATATCCCAGGACAGGCACCACGAGCAGTACTTC; CDR3aa: CASSISQDRHHEQYF
d_gene: TRBD2; v_gene: TRBV9; abundance: .; j_gene: TRBJ2-7; CDR3nt: TGTGCCAGTCGAACTCGAAACTGGGCGGGGGACCTCGAGCAGTACTTC; CDR3aa: CASRTRNWAGDLEQYF
d_gene: .; v_gene: TRBV5-1; abundance: .; j_gene: TRBJ1-1; CDR3nt: TGCGCCAGCAGCTGGGCAGTGAACACTGAAGCTTTCTTT; CDR3aa: CASSWAVNTEAFF
d_gene: .; v_gene: TRBV19; abundance: .; j_gene: TRBJ2-1; CDR3nt: TGTGCCAGTGGGGGGGGCGGGAGTGTAGGTGAGCAGTTCTTC; CDR3aa: CASGGGGSVGEQFF
d_gene: .; v_gene: TRBV7-8; abundance: .; j_gene: TRBJ2-3; CDR3nt: TGTGCCAGCAGCTTAGCGCGGCCGGGAGTAGAAGATACGCAGTATTTT; CDR3aa: CASSLARPGVEDTQYF
d_gene: TRBD1; v_gene: TRBV9; abundance: .; j_gene: TRBJ1-6; CDR3nt: TGTGCCAGCAGCGAGCAGGGGGGCGATAATTCACCCCTCCACTTT; CDR3aa: CASSEQGGDNSPLHF
d_gene: .; v_gene: TRBV7-8; abundance: .; j_gene: TRBJ1-5; CDR3nt: TGTGCCAGCAGTCTCGGACAAATAAGCAATCAGCCCCAGCATTTT; CDR3aa: CASSLGQISNQPQHF
d_gene: TRBD1; v_gene: TRBV27; abundance: .; j_gene: TRBJ1-1; CDR3nt: TGTGCCAGCAGTACCTTGGACAGGGCAGCTTTCTTT; CDR3aa: CASSTLDRAAFF
d_gene: .; v_gene: TRBV25-1; abundance: .; j_gene: TRBJ1-3; CDR3nt: TGTGCCAGCAGTGAATGGAGGGGAACGGGCTCTGGAAACACCATATATTTT; CDR3aa: CASSEWRGTGSGNTIYF